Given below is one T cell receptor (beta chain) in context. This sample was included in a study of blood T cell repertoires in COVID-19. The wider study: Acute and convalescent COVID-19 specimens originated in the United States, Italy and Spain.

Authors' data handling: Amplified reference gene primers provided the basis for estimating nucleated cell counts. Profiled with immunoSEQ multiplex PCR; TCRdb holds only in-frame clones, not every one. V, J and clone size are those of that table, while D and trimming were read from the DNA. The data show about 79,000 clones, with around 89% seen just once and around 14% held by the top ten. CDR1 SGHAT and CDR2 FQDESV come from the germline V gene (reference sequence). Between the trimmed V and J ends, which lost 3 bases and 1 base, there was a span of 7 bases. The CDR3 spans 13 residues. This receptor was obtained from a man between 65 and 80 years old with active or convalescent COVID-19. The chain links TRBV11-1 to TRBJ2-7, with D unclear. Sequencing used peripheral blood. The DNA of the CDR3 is TGTGCCAGCAGCTTCTCCAGGTCCTACGAGCAGTACTTC. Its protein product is CASSFSRSYEQYF.